This is a list of T cell receptor beta chains from one sample in a study of T cells after yellow fever vaccination. In TCRdb, the 5' RACE reads were re-called with MiXCR into one record per CDR3 protein. The sample has hundreds of thousands of distinct CDR3 sequences; 12% are singletons. Sequenced material: PBMCs, taken on the day of the yellow fever booster vaccination. The receptors here all came from a man younger than 40 who received the YFV17D yellow fever vaccine. CDR3s include the opening cysteine and the closing phenylalanine or tryptophan. For some rows the clone size is stated as once, few or many, or as a class when expanded; others skip it.

TRBJ2-4 few TRBV28 CASSSTGGASNIQYF
TRBJ2-7 NA TRBV2 CASRSSGKTYEQYF
TRBJ2-7 NA TRBV5-1 CASSLATGGHYEQYF
TRBJ2-7 few TRBV7-2 CASSPDSVQYF
TRBJ1-3 few TRBV4-2 CASSQGRTTGNTIYF
TRBJ2-3 many TRBV15 CATSRGQNTDTQYF
TRBJ2-3 few TRBV6-1 CASSDRVFTITQYF
TRBJ2-2 NA TRBV10-1 CASSDRPGTATRTGELFF
TRBJ1-3 few TRBV6-1 CASSLTRLRSGNTIYF
TRBJ2-4 NA TRBV5-4 CASSTDTQDIQYF
TRBJ1-2 many TRBV5-5 CASSRDRIYGYTF
TRBJ2-1 NA TRBV11-2 CASSKDRDNEQFF
TRBJ1-5 few TRBV12-3/TRBV12-4 CASRKTGGNQPQHF
TRBJ2-3 few TRBV14 CASSLTFLAGAGDTQYF
TRBJ2-5 few TRBV7-8 CASSLEYPGQQETQYF
TRBJ2-2 many TRBV7-2 CASSLDRRVTGELFF
TRBJ2-1 few TRBV7-2 CASSLAAGGVEQFF
TRBJ2-3 NA TRBV5-1 CASSLGSEGDTQYF
TRBJ2-3 many TRBV7-2 CASSPIQGTDTQYF
TRBJ1-1 few TRBV28 CASSESGYTEAFF
TRBJ2-5 few TRBV12-3/TRBV12-4 CASTKVPGLASPGETQYF
TRBJ1-3 many TRBV4-3 CASSQDRFSGNTIYF
TRBJ2-5 few TRBV5-8 CASSQLRSVGF
TRBJ1-6 NA TRBV20-1 CSARDSRGSYNSPLHF
TRBJ1-2 few TRBV3-1 CASSRTAMDPSGYTF
TRBJ2-7 NA TRBV29-1 CSVASGSPYYEQYF
TRBJ2-5 few TRBV7-9 CASSFSGTSVQETQYF
TRBJ2-7 many TRBV29-1 CSVEDQADEQYF
TRBJ2-2 few TRBV20-1 CSAREVTGELFF
TRBJ2-1 NA TRBV7-9 CASSQGPRGQFF
TRBJ2-3 few TRBV13 CASSLRSGATDTQYF
TRBJ2-3 few TRBV5-1 CASSLEVTGGQDTQYF
TRBJ2-2 many TRBV12-3/TRBV12-4 CASSRDSGELFF
TRBJ2-1 few TRBV20-1 CSASGTADSYNEQFF
TRBJ2-5 NA TRBV7-2 CASSLKRQESLTYF
TRBJ2-1 few TRBV19 CARPLGSKIGQFF
TRBJ2-1 NA TRBV12-3/TRBV12-4 CASSLSKWSGSYNEQFF
TRBJ2-2 many TRBV12-3/TRBV12-4 CASSYSSGNTGELFF
TRBJ2-1 few TRBV19 CASKFQTNNEQFF
TRBJ1-5 NA TRBV6-2/TRBV6-3 CARETGGGNQPQHF
TRBJ2-1 NA TRBV20-1 CSANLGTGGYNEQFF
TRBJ2-7 few TRBV29-1 CSVVASARIGTYEQYF
TRBJ2-2 few TRBV7-2 CASSRTVSGELFF
TRBJ1-1 few TRBV7-9 CASSYEYGQGSTEAFF
TRBJ2-7 few TRBV7-3 CASSSGTGTTHEQYF
TRBJ2-2 NA TRBV7-9 CASSHTSGRNTGELFF
TRBJ2-3 many TRBV5-1 CASSSTSGRTDTQYF
TRBJ2-7 NA TRBV7-2 CASSLAETGGYEQYF
TRBJ2-5 NA TRBV12-3/TRBV12-4 CASSSLGTYQETQYF
TRBJ1-4 many TRBV7-9 CLSDRAGSTNEKLFF
TRBJ1-2 few TRBV7-9 CASSLGIVRGERPGYTF
TRBJ2-1 few TRBV11-2 CASTREGYEQFF
TRBJ2-7 few TRBV20-1 CSASRRQGAPDEQYF
TRBJ2-7 few TRBV24-1 CATRLPTASYEQYF